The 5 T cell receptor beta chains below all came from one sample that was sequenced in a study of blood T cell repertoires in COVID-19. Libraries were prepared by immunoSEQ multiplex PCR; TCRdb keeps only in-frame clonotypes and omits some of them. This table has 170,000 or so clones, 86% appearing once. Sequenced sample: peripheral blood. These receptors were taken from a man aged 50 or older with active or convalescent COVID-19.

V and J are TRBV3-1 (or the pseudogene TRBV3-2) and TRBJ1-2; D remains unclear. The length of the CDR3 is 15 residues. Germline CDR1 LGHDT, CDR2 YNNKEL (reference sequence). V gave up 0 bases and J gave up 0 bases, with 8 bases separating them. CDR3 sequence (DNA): TGTGCCAGCAGCCAAGATGTCGTAGCTAACTATGGCTACACCTTC. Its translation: CASSQDVVANYGYTF.

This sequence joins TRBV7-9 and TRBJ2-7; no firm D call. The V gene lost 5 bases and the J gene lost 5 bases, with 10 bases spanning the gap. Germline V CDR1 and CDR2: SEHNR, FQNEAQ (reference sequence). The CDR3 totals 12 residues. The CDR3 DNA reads TGTGCCAGCAGCAAACAAATCAACGAGCAGTACTTC. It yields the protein CASSKQINEQYF.

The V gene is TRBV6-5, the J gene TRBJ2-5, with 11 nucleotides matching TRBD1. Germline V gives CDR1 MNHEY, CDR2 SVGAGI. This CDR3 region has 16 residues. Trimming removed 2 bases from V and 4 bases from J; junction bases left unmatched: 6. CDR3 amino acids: CASSYPRTGGRETQYF. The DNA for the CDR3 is TGTGCCAGCAGTTACCCCAGGACAGGGGGCAGAGAGACCCAGTACTTC.

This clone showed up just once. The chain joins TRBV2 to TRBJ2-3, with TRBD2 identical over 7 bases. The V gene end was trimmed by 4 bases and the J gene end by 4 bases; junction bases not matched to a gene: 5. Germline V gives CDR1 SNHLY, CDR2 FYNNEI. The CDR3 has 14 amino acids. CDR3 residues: CASSGVGGSDTQYF. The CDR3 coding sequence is TGTGCCAGCAGTGGTGTGGGGGGGTCAGATACGCAGTATTTT. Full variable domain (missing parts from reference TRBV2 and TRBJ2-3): EPEVTQTPSHQVTQMGQEVILRCVPISNHLYFYWYRQILGQKVEFLVSFYNNEISEKSEIFDDQFSVERPDGSNFTLKIRSTKLEDSAMYFCASSGVGGSDTQYFGPGTRLTVL.

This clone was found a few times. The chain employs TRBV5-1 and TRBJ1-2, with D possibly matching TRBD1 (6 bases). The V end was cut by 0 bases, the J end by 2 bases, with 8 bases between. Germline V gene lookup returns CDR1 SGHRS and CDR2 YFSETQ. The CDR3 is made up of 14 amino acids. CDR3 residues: CASSLADRNYGYTF. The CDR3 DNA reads TGCGCCAGCAGCTTGGCTGACAGGAACTATGGCTACACCTTC.